This TCR beta chain was sequenced for a study of shared clonotypes between healthy human individuals (dated by TCRdb to the early 2020s). In the study overall: A couple of women and a few men aged 18 to 49 years were included in the cohort. For each donor, CD4 naive and CD4 memory were each given three plates, CD8 naive was given two plates, and CD8 memory was given one plate. To estimate repertoire size and how much clonotypes are shared between individuals, the study performed deep sequencing of blood TCR repertoires from 4 to 6 healthy adults. To increase sequencing depth and limit assay-specific biases, different laboratories used diverse techniques to prepare libraries and sequence TCR repertoires. Between about 0.8 and 8.9 billion PBMCs per donor were obtained by leukapheresis. Overall study outcomes, separate from this receptor: Even with the large sequencing depth, rarefaction of the sorted-subset datasets indicated that sequencing was incomplete. Clonotypes shared by all four sorted-subset donors showed higher generation probabilities than non-shared clonotypes. Sampling was restricted to blood, and TCR repertoires in tissue are likely to differ from TCR repertoires in blood. Because the study included only a small number of donors, the genetic and exposure-history diversity represented was limited. Naive subsets generally had larger estimated clonotype richness than memory subsets. Based on pairwise subsampling, the degree of clonotype sharing among donors was expected to be affected by sequencing depth. Across a few donors, approximately 4.6% of naive CD4, more than 3% of naive CD8, 2.3% of memory CD4, and 0.4% to 0.45% of memory CD8 clonotypes were shared.

Using the deep immunoSEQ assay, multiplex PCR amplified TCR CDR3 regions from genomic DNA. Genomic DNA extracted from each cell subset was distributed evenly over all wells of several immunoSEQ 96-well plates, and each plate served as one replicate. For sorted subsets, each replicate PCR was loaded with 150 to 250 ng genomic DNA, equivalent to approximately 33,000 T cell genomes. Purified libraries were measured with a Qubit 3.0 fluorometer, size-checked on a Bioanalyzer 2100, and measured again with the KAPA Library Quantification kit. A separate single-read 150-cycle Illumina NextSeq 550 flow cell was used to sequence each immunoSEQ 96-well plate. Concerning the study's data processing: The immunoSEQ output contained only junctional sequences without quality scores, so filtering could not match that applied to full-length reads. To assign V/J genes and CDR3, sequences were annotated against IMGT germline references using PyIR, a Python wrapper for IgBLAST v1.9. Reads with weak V/J assignments (E-value above 1e-6), missing CDR3, stop codons, out-of-frame junctions, or ambiguous translated residues were removed. V3J clonotypes were defined as sequences sharing an identical inferred V gene, J gene, and CDR3 amino acid sequence. The percentage overlap between two repertoires was calculated by dividing the number of shared unique clonotypes by the size of the smaller repertoire. Richness of each repertoire was evaluated using RTK rarefaction, the Chao1 estimator, and Recon v2.1 estimates of unobserved clonotypes. Generation probabilities for all TCRbeta clonotypes obtained by the gDNA method from a few donors were computed using OLGA. As stored in TCRdb, this immuneACCESS dataset retains in-frame rearrangements with V and J assigned. A fraction of the clones does not appear; measured against another copy, unresolved V genes explain less than half of the discrepancy, and the remainder lacks a known reason. The DNA gave D and trimming, while V, J and clone size come from that table. Within this sample are approximately 2,000,000 clones, with around 95% of them counted one time only. The ten largest make up roughly 1.7% of the sample.

CD8 naive samples were CD45RO-negative cells positively selected for CCR7, giving a CD45RA+CCR7+ population that excluded TemRA cells. Donors were healthy HIV-negative adults with no recently reported acute infections or vaccinations. Every donor was a Caucasian adult residing in Nashville, Tennessee, USA. Blood was obtained by leukapheresis, after which PBMCs were separated by Ficoll-Histopaque density gradient centrifugation and cryopreserved in liquid nitrogen vapor phase. Purity and quantity of every magnetically sorted T cell population were checked by analytical flow cytometry. Genomic DNA was isolated from every sorted fraction and measured by UV absorbance on a Nanodrop 2000c. The germline V gene (reference sequence) yields MNHEY for CDR1 and SMNVEV for CDR2. The CDR3 runs 14 amino acids, cysteine and phenylalanine included. Only the CDR3 region is kept as DNA, spanning 42 bases read in frame from base 1. Relative to germline, V is 3 bases shorter and J is 12 bases shorter, with 18 bases between their ends.

In regard to this clone: Its specific antigen is unknown. The record has no base qualities; no much larger clone is one base away.

The chain employs TRBV27 and TRBJ2-1; the D gene cannot be named for sure. The clonotype comes from a man aged 18 to 29 in good health. Some clones in this sample may be carry-over from other donors' samples. The specimen was naive CD8+ T cells from PBMCs. Reading the label with the study, this specimen's cell subset or site is: CD45RA+CCR7+. The DNA sequence reads TGTGCCAGCAGTTTTATCGCAGCCTTCGATGTGCAGTTCTTC. Translated, it reads CASSFIAAFDVQFF.